This T cell receptor beta chain was identified during a study of CD8 T cells in ankylosing spondylitis. Study observations and caveats: Reported data indicate significant enrichment of disease-linked clones within matched ankylosing spondylitis synovial fluid. Prior work had noted some motif variants in reactive arthritis blood and synovial fluid. As for the disease-linked clones, they showed a CD8+ phenotype and occurred at relatively low frequencies in peripheral blood. A TCR beta motif made of about eight highly homologous variants seemed typical of ankylosing spondylitis blood.

Each TCR beta library was made by quantitative 5'-RACE that incorporated molecular barcodes. MiXCR, run by TCRdb on the 5' RACE reads, gives a single entry per CDR3 protein. The sample has approximately 500,000 distinct CDR3 sequences; 9.5% to 15% are singletons. In this sample, this clonotype turned up many times. Its specificity is not known. Sequencing used blood, either unsorted or a sorted T cell fraction (not recorded which). This receptor was obtained from a male donor with ankylosing spondylitis.

CDR3 protein: CASSPEKRVGYEQYV. The DNA for the CDR3 is TGCGCCAGCAGCCCCGAGAAGAGGGTGGGGTACGAGCAGTACGTC. J is TRBJ2-7 and V is TRBV5-1; possible D gene TRBD2, 5 bases. The germline V gene has CDR1 SGHRS and CDR2 YFSETQ. With 4 bases removed from V and 4 bases from J, the gap between germline ends came to 18 bases. The CDR3 contains 15 residues.